This TCR beta chain was captured in a study of T cells after somatic rescue of genetic block. The CDR3 has 16 residues. V was pared by 0 bases and J by 3 bases, with 16 bases between. Germline V gene data show CDR1 as SGHKS and CDR2 as YYEKEE (reference sequence). Repertoires were generated with immunoSEQ multiplex PCR, while TCRdb's copy carries only in-frame clones and drops some. The repertoire holds 12,000 or so clones, with approximately 81% as singletons. The receptor comes from a boy younger than 18. What was sequenced was peripheral blood mononuclear cells (PBMCs). The chain recombines TRBV5-5 with TRBJ2-7, with D possibly matching TRBD2 (6 bases). The DNA for the CDR3 is TGTGCCAGCAGCTTGGGGGTTCGAGCGGGCCACTACGAGCAGTACTTC. Amino acids: CASSLGVRAGHYEQYF.